A single sample gave rise to the 6 T cell receptor beta chains below, sequenced in a study of CD8 T cells in seronegative destructive rheumatoid arthritis (dated by TCRdb to between 2020 and 2021). The method was the immunoSEQ multiplex PCR assay. TCRdb retrieved this table from immuneACCESS and kept in-frame rearrangements only. Not all clones are present; in checked studies, unresolved V genes account for under half, and no reason is known for the remainder. The sample data list several thousand clones, and under 85% of these were observed just once. The ten largest clonotypes hold around a third of the sample. The specimen sequenced was CD8+ T cells from blood. These receptor sequences come from a woman aged 50-70 years with seronegative destructive rheumatoid arthritis.

The chain combines TRBV7-9 with TRBJ2-3; 7 bases are a match to TRBD1. This CDR3 has 14 residues. V shed 5 bases and J 3 bases; nucleotides not matched to a gene: 5. The germline gives CDR1 SEHNR, CDR2 FQNEAQ (reference sequence). The CDR3 DNA sequence: TGTGCCAGCAGCGCCGACAGGGCAACAGATACGCAGTATTTT. It is translated as CASSADRATDTQYF.

This chain uses TRBV30 with TRBJ2-7, with 10 bases fitting TRBD1. In germline, CDR1 is GTSNPN, CDR2 SVGIG (reference sequence). V was pared by 0 bases and J by 3 bases, with 14 bases of the junction left unmatched. The length of the CDR3 is 18 residues. The CDR3: CAWSVQGSRDRGIYEQYF. The CDR3 coding sequence is TGTGCCTGGAGTGTACAGGGGTCGAGGGACAGGGGCATCTACGAGCAGTACTTC.

The J gene is TRBJ1-6, the V gene TRBV2, with unresolved D. This CDR3 is 14 amino acids long. Trimming removed 4 bases at V and 6 bases at J, with 10 bases between. CDR1 SNHLY and CDR2 FYNNEI come from the germline V gene. CDR3 bases: TGTGCCAGCAGTGTATTTGTATCTAATTCACCCCTCCACTTT. It encodes CASSVFVSNSPLHF.

The chain combines TRBV4-3 with TRBJ2-5; 7 positions agree with TRBD1. The CDR3 extends over 16 amino acids. Per the germline V gene, CDR1 is LGHNA and CDR2 is YSLEER. J lost 0 bases, V lost 4 bases, and 8 bases had no gene match. The CDR3 nucleotides are TGCGCCAGCAGCCTCCTCTTTGACAGGGACCAAGAGACCCAGTACTTC. Translating it yields CASSLLFDRDQETQYF.

The chain has TRBV2 and TRBJ2-3, with 7 positions matching TRBD1. V was pared by 3 bases and J by 4 bases, with 7 bases of the junction left unmatched. CDR3 size: 15 residues. CDR1 is SNHLY and CDR2 is FYNNEI in the germline V gene. The CDR3 region has the DNA TGTGCCAGCAGTGATCCAGACAGGGCCCCAGATACGCAGTATTTT. Encoded protein: CASSDPDRAPDTQYF.

The V gene is TRBV9, the J gene TRBJ2-1, with TRBD2 matching 11 bases. Germline V lookup: CDR1 SGDLS, CDR2 YYNGEE. This CDR3 has 18 amino acids. The V and J ends lost 2 bases and 0 bases, in that order; junction bases with no gene match: 7. CDR3 in amino acids: CASSVRLAGPSSYNEQFF. Written as DNA, the CDR3 is TGTGCCAGCAGCGTGAGACTAGCGGGGCCTAGCTCCTACAATGAGCAGTTCTTC.